This T cell receptor beta chain is drawn from a study of OX40 agonist ivuxolimab in advanced cancers. Study-level background: Ivuxolimab is a fully human IgG2 antibody that activates OX40 (CD134).

Whole-study findings and limits: Both blood CD4+ and CD8+ T cells showed clonal growth by week 6 at 0.1 to 3.0 mg/kg. Antigen targets of the expanded peripheral T cells went undetermined.

Only in-frame clones appear in the TCRdb table, and some are missing; sequencing was by immunoSEQ multiplex PCR. The sample yields approximately 79,000 clones, more than 85% seen once. Regarding this clone: Its antigen is unknown.

In germline, CDR1 is SGHNT, CDR2 YYREEE (reference sequence). The CDR3 is made up of 15 amino acids. The V and J ends lost 4 bases and 4 bases, in that order; junction bases with no gene match: 9. The V gene is TRBV5-4, the J gene TRBJ2-7; 9 nucleotides agree with TRBD1. The sequence was obtained from an adult with an advanced solid tumor such as melanoma, head and neck, liver or kidney cancer. This specimen consisted of CD4+ or CD8+ T cells sorted from blood, obtained in a trial of the OX40 agonist ivuxolimab. In DNA form, the CDR3 reads TGTGCCAGCAGCGGGTGGACAGGGGTGTCGTACGAGCAGTACTTC. Its translation is CASSGWTGVSYEQYF.